The 14 T cell receptor beta chains given below trace back to one sample, sequenced in a study of CD8+CD57+ T cells in acquired aplastic anemia. Genomic DNA acted as the template from which TCR beta VDJ combination and CDR3 sequence profiling were carried out. A single record per CDR3 protein comes from TCRdb applying MiXCR to the reads. Here the sample spans approximately 130,000 distinct CDR3 sequences, around two fifths being singletons. The specimen was sorted CD4+, CD8+, or CD8+CD57+ T cells (not recorded which) from PBMCs. The receptors were gathered from a human donor in good health, serving as a control.

This clonotype was counted ten times or more. This chain connects TRBV25-1 to TRBJ2-1, with D perhaps TRBD1 or TRBD2 (5 bases each). Trimming took 7 bases from V and 0 from J, leaving 13 bases between them. The CDR3 consists of 15 residues. Germline V lookup: CDR1 MGHDK, CDR2 SYGVNS. The CDR3 protein is CASNSGRNSYNEQFF. The CDR3 DNA reads TGTGCCAGCAATTCGGGGCGAAACTCCTACAATGAGCAGTTCTTC.

The rearrangement joins TRBV5-1 to TRBJ1-1, with D perhaps matching TRBD1 (6 bases). Trimming cost V 4 bases and J 4 bases, with 14 bases left between them. The CDR3 is 14 amino acids. Germline CDR1 and CDR2: SGHRS and YFSETQ. This CDR3 is CASSRRGGGTEAFF. In DNA form, the CDR3 reads TGCGCCAGCAGCCGCCGGGGGGGCGGCACTGAAGCTTTCTTT.

The sample holds many counts of this clonotype. The chain couples TRBV6-1 to TRBJ1-2; D uncertain. CDR1 is MNHNS and CDR2 is SASEGT in the germline V gene. V was clipped by 1 base and J by 2 bases, with 8 bases between them. The CDR3 sequence is 14 residues long. This CDR3 is CASSEVSSNYGYTF. The CDR3, as DNA: TGTGCCAGCAGTGAAGTTAGCAGCAACTATGGCTACACCTTC.

This clonotype occurred many times. This CDR3 is CATKRVGENEQFF. DNA for the CDR3: TGTGCCACGAAAAGGGTGGGAGAGAATGAGCAGTTCTTC. The chain has TRBV19 and TRBJ2-1; the D gene is possibly TRBD2 (5 bases). This CDR3 region has 13 residues. V lost 10 bases and J lost 7, with 17 bases in between. Germline CDR1 LNHDA, CDR2 SQIVND (reference sequence).

The genes are TRBV20-1 and TRBJ2-3; 8 bases are a match to TRBD2. The CDR3 runs 13 residues. Germline assignment: CDR1 DFQATT and CDR2 SNEGSKA (reference sequence). The CDR3 loop is CSASGSRTDTQYF. The CDR3 DNA follows: TGCAGCGCAAGCGGGAGCCGCACAGATACGCAGTATTTT.

J is TRBJ2-3 and V is TRBV7-2; D gene ambiguous. The V gene lost 5 bases and the J gene lost 6 bases, with 12 bases spanning the gap. Germline CDR1 SGHTA, CDR2 FQGNSA. The CDR3 extends over 13 amino acids. The CDR3 region has the DNA TGTGCCAGCAGCCCCTATGGCGAGGATACGCAGTATTTT. It specifies CASSPYGEDTQYF.

The rearrangement links TRBV10-2 to TRBJ1-6; a possible D gene is TRBD1 (5 bases). Germline V gene lookup returns CDR1 WSHSY and CDR2 SAAADI. The CDR3 sequence is 17 residues long. V dropped 2 bases and J dropped 5 bases, with 16 bases sitting between them. This chain's CDR3 is CASSEDLLGADNSPLHF. For the CDR3, the DNA is TGCGCCAGCAGTGAGGACCTGCTAGGGGCCGATAATTCACCCCTCCACTTT.

The rearrangement uses TRBV28 and TRBJ2-7; weak D call: TRBD1 (6 bases). Trimming pared 8 bases from V and 3 bases from J, leaving 8 bases between. This CDR3 region has 11 residues. Germline V lookup: CDR1 MDHEN, CDR2 SYDVKM. The CDR3 nucleotides are TGTGCCAGCCGCAGGGGCTACGAGCAGTACTTC. Its translation: CASRRGYEQYF.

This clonotype was observed many times. The chain has TRBV20-1 and TRBJ1-2; 8 positions agree with TRBD1. V shed 4 bases and J 4 bases; nucleotides not matched to a gene: 8. This CDR3 is 14 amino acids long. Germline-derived CDR1 and CDR2 are DFQATT and SNEGSKA (reference sequence). DNA for the CDR3: TGCAGTGCTAAGCAGGGGGCTCTGTCCTATGGCTACACCTTC. Translation: CSAKQGALSYGYTF.

In this sample, this clonotype turned up many times. The chain recombines TRBV7-8 with TRBJ1-3; D not resolved. This CDR3 spans 14 amino acids. Looked up from germline, CDR1 is SGHVS and CDR2 is FQNEAQ. Trimming shortened V by 2 bases and J by 4 bases, and 9 bases separated the two germline ends. The CDR3 DNA reads as TGTGCCAGCAGCTTAACTGGTCCCGGAAACACCATATATTTT. Translating it yields CASSLTGPGNTIYF.

A remark on this clonotype: A much larger clone sits a single nucleotide away, making a read error possible. V usage is TRBV12-3 or TRBV12-4 and J usage is TRBJ1-1; no definite D call. CDR3 length equals 12 residues. The CDR3 region has the DNA TGTGCCAGCAGGAAGCCGCGCACTGAAGCTCTCTTT. Translated: CASRKPRTEALF.

J is TRBJ2-3 and V is TRBV7-2; D call uncertain. The germline gives CDR1 SGHTA, CDR2 FQGNSA. The CDR3 runs 14 residues. V was trimmed by 5 bases and J by 5 bases, leaving 14 bases between them. CDR3 sequence reads: CASSPRHKKDTQYF. CDR3 DNA: TGTGCCAGCAGCCCAAGGCATAAGAAAGATACGCAGTATTTT.

This clonotype was detected ten times or more. This sequence joins TRBV12-3 or TRBV12-4 and TRBJ2-5, with D uncertain. The CDR3 spans 12 residues. The germline V and J ends were trimmed by 6 bases and 7 bases, with 12 bases remaining between them. The CDR3, as DNA: TGTGCCAGCAGCCTGGACCGGCGGACCCAGTACTTC. It is translated as CASSLDRRTQYF.

This clonotype was counted many times. The CDR3 DNA sequence: TGTGCCTGGGAGGTTAGAGAGACCCAGTACTTC. Translating it yields CAWEVRETQYF. The chain recombines TRBV30 with TRBJ2-5; D gene uncertain. Germline loops: CDR1 GTSNPN, CDR2 SVGIG (reference sequence). The V end lost 5 bases, the J end lost 4 bases, and 8 bases lay between the germline ends. The CDR3 runs to 11 residues.